This TCR beta chain stems from a study of T cell changes during pregnancy in multiple sclerosis. Germline lookup yields CDR1 MNHEY and CDR2 SMNVEV (reference sequence). J lost 7 bases, V lost 10 bases, and 4 bases had no gene match. CDR3 length: 13 residues. Sequencing used immunoSEQ multiplex PCR; TCRdb keeps in-frame clones, though not all of them. The sample has roughly 59,000 clones; approximately 93% are singletons. The sample was CD8+ T cells from peripheral blood mononuclear cells, taken in the second trimester of pregnancy. The source of this sequence is a female donor with multiple sclerosis, enrolled in a pregnancy study. The V and J genes are TRBV27 and TRBJ1-4; TRBD1 matches at 12 bases. CDR3 nucleotides: TGTGCCATCGGGACAGGGGGCGGTGAAAAACTGTTTTTT. The encoded protein is CAIGTGGGEKLFF.